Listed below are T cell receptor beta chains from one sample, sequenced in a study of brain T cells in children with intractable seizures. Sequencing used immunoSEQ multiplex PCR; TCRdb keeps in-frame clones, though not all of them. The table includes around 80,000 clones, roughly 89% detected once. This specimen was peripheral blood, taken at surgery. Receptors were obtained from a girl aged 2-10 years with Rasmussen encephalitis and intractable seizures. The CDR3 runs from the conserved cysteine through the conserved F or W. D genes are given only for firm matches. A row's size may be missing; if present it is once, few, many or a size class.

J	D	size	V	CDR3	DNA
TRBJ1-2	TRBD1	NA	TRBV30	CAWSQTGALYTF	TGTGCCTGGAGTCAAACAGGGGCCCTGTACACCTTC
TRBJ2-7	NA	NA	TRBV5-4	CASNHAGSYEQYF	TGTGCCAGCAACCACGCAGGATCCTACGAGCAGTACTTC
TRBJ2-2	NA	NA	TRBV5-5	CASSPHLTTGELFF	TGTGCCAGCAGCCCTCACCTTACCACCGGGGAGCTGTTTTTT
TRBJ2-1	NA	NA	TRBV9	CASSVEGQANNEQFF	TGTGCCAGCAGCGTAGAGGGGCAGGCCAACAATGAGCAGTTCTTC
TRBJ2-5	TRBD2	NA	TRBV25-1	CASSGLAGVETQYF	TGTGCCAGCAGTGGTCTAGCGGGAGTGGAGACCCAGTACTTC
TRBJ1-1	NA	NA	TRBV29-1	CSVWEGNTEAFF	TGCAGCGTTTGGGAGGGGAACACTGAAGCTTTCTTT
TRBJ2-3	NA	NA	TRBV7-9	CASRARIDSTDTQYF	TGTGCCAGCAGGGCCAGGATAGACAGCACAGATACGCAGTATTTT
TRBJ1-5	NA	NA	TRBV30	CAWSTQPNQPQHF	TGTGCCTGGAGTACACAGCCGAATCAGCCCCAGCATTTT
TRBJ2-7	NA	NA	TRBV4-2	CASSQDHRERFYEQYF	TGTGCCAGCAGCCAAGATCACAGGGAGCGCTTTTACGAGCAGTACTTC
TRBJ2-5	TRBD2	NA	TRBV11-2	CASSPGLAGQETQYF	TGTGCCAGCAGCCCGGGACTAGCGGGGCAAGAGACCCAGTACTTC
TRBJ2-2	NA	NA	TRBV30	CAWSVGGVVGELFF	TGTGCCTGGAGTGTTGGAGGGGTGGTCGGGGAGCTGTTTTTT
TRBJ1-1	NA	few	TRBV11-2	CASSPRGATEAFF	TGTGCCAGCAGCCCCCGGGGGGCCACTGAAGCTTTCTTT
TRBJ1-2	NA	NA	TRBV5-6	CASSPDPSTFYYGYTF	TGTGCCAGCAGTCCAGACCCGTCCACCTTCTACTATGGCTACACCTTC
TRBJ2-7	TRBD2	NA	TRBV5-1	CASSSGGGLDYEQYF	TGCGCCAGCAGCTCCGGAGGGGGACTAGATTACGAGCAGTACTTC
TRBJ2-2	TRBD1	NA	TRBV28	CASVDRGNTGELFF	TGTGCCAGCGTAGACAGGGGGAACACCGGGGAGCTGTTTTTT
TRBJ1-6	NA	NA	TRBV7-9	CASSWTAGNSPLHF	TGTGCCAGCAGCTGGACAGCTGGGAATTCACCCCTCCACTTT
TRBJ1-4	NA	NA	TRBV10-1	CASIPIEKLFF	TGCGCCAGTATCCCCATTGAAAAACTGTTTTTT
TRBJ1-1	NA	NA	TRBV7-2	CASSLILGAGNTEAFF	TGTGCCAGCAGCTTAATATTAGGGGCAGGGAACACTGAAGCTTTCTTT
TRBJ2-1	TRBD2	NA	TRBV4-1	CASSQGGTAGVGHEQFF	TGCGCCAGCAGCCAAGGCGGAACAGCGGGAGTCGGTCATGAGCAGTTCTTC
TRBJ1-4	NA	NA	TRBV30	CAWSVIRGSNEKLFF	TGTGCCTGGAGTGTGATAAGAGGGTCTAATGAAAAACTGTTTTTT
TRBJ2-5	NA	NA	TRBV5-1	CASSLGLPRRETQYF	TGCGCCAGCAGCCTCGGACTCCCAAGGAGAGAGACCCAGTACTTC
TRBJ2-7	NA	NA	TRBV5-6	CASSLRQGSYEQYF	TGTGCCAGCAGCTTGCGGCAGGGATCCTACGAGCAGTACTTC
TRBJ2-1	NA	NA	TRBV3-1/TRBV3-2	CASRQGWVTSNEQFF	TGTGCCAGCAGACAAGGCTGGGTAACCTCCAATGAGCAGTTCTTC